These 20 T cell receptor beta chains were all obtained from the same sample, sequenced in a study of cytomegalovirus exposure and HLA in healthy donors (TCRdb year 2017). The library was generated by the immunoSEQ multiplex PCR assay. For the multiplex PCR, a mixture combining 60 forward primers for TCR Vbeta segments and 13 reverse primers for TCR Jbeta segments was used. TCRdb mirrors the immuneACCESS table, restricted to in-frame sequences. Some clones are absent from its copies; in checked studies, under half trace to an unresolved V gene, and the reason for the others is unknown. The sample has 130,000 or so clones on record, around 79% of them singletons. 1.5% of the sample is held by the ten biggest clonotypes. The sample taken for sequencing was PBMCs. These receptors all stem from a woman aged 18-29 years in good health and CMV-seronegative.

This rearrangement joins TRBV18 to TRBJ2-1; the D is unclear. The CDR3 totals 15 residues. Trimming removed 6 bases at V and 10 bases at J, with 22 bases between. Germline V gene lookup returns CDR1 KGHSH and CDR2 LQKENI. The CDR3 nucleotides are TGTGCCAGCTCCCAAACCCACGCCGTGCTACGCGAGCAGTTCTTC. Its protein product is CASSQTHAVLREQFF.

There are a few counts of this clone. The J gene is TRBJ1-2, the V gene TRBV7-2; D ambiguous. The CDR3 loop spans 13 amino acids. The V and J ends lost 1 base and 4 bases respectively, with 7 bases between them. The V gene's germline CDR1 is SGHTA and CDR2 FQGNSA. The CDR3 sequence is CASSLGSPYGYTF. CDR3 DNA sequence: TGTGCCAGCAGCTTAGGCAGTCCCTATGGCTACACCTTC.

The chain recombines TRBV5-6 with TRBJ2-7; 8 bases agree with TRBD2. The CDR3 runs 13 residues. Germline V lookup: CDR1 SGHDT, CDR2 YYEEEE. The J segment lost 5 bases and the V segment lost 0 bases, leaving 1 base of the junction unmatched. The CDR3 is CASSLGLANEQYF. The CDR3 region has the DNA TGTGCCAGCAGCTTGGGACTAGCGAACGAGCAGTACTTC. Based on the CDR3 plus reference TRBV5-6 and TRBJ2-7, the full variable domain is DAGVTQSPTHLIKTRGQQVTLRCSPKSGHDTVSWYQQALGQGPQFIFQYYEEEERQRGNFPDRFSGHQFPNYSSELNVNALLLGDSALYLCASSLGLANEQYFGPGTRLTVT.

V usage is TRBV7-9 and J usage is TRBJ2-5; D is perhaps TRBD2 (5 bases). The germline CDR1 and CDR2 sequences are SEHNR and FQNEAQ (reference sequence). Trimming pared 4 bases from V and 2 bases from J, leaving 8 bases between. This CDR3 comprises 13 residues. The CDR3 nucleotides are TGTGCCAGCAGCTCACCGGGACAAGAGACCCAGTACTTC. Amino acids: CASSSPGQETQYF.

This chain uses TRBV7-9 with TRBJ2-7; possible D gene TRBD1, 5 bases. The CDR3 is 15 residues long. The V and J ends lost 4 bases and 4 bases respectively, with 17 bases between them. Germline V gene sequence: CDR1 SEHNR, CDR2 FQNEAQ (reference sequence). The CDR3 DNA reads TGTGCCAGCAGCTCCAACCAGCAGGGTAAATACGAGCAGTACTTC. This translates into CASSSNQQGKYEQYF.

V usage is TRBV27 and J usage is TRBJ2-7; D is unclear. V was shortened by 2 bases and J by 3 bases, with 8 bases between the two germline ends. CDR1 and CDR2 (germline): MNHEY, SMNVEV (reference sequence). The CDR3 totals 13 residues. Written as DNA, the CDR3 is TGTGCCAGCAGTTTAGGCCCCCTCTACGAGCAGTACTTC. Protein sequence: CASSLGPLYEQYF.

V usage is TRBV27 and J usage is TRBJ1-1, with TRBD1 matching 7 bases. CDR1 is MNHEY and CDR2 is SMNVEV in the germline V gene (reference sequence). J gave up 3 bases and V 2 bases, and 0 bases lay outside the gene matches. The CDR3 is 13 residues long. CDR3 in amino acids: CASSLTGDTEAFF. In DNA form, the CDR3 reads TGTGCCAGCAGTTTAACAGGGGACACTGAAGCTTTCTTT.

This clone is a singleton in its sample. The chain has TRBV7-8 and TRBJ1-2; 7 bases map to TRBD1. The length of the CDR3 is 14 residues. The junction had 4 bases not matched to a gene; V was cut back by 3 bases and J by 3 bases. Germline V gene data show CDR1 as SGHVS and CDR2 as FQNEAQ. The CDR3: CASSFPGGDYGYTF. Written as DNA, the CDR3 is TGTGCCAGCAGCTTTCCAGGGGGTGACTATGGCTACACCTTC. The whole variable domain, filled in from reference TRBV7-8 and TRBJ1-2, reads GAGVSQSPRYKVAKRGQDVALRCDPISGHVSLFWYQQALGQGPEFLTYFQNEAQLDKSGLPSDRFFAERPEGSVSTLKIQRTQQEDSAVYLCASSFPGGDYGYTFGSGTRLTVV.

The chain joins TRBV2 to TRBJ2-7; 10 bases are shared with TRBD1. This CDR3 spans 18 amino acids. Germline V CDR1 and CDR2: SNHLY, FYNNEI. V trimming: 0 bases; J trimming: 5 bases; junction bases outside the gene matches: 13. The CDR3 spells CASSEAVTGGEFGHEQYF. CDR3 nucleotides: TGTGCCAGCAGTGAAGCCGTGACAGGGGGCGAATTCGGGCACGAGCAGTACTTC. Full variable domain (missing parts from reference TRBV2 and TRBJ2-7): EPEVTQTPSHQVTQMGQEVILRCVPISNHLYFYWYRQILGQKVEFLVSFYNNEISEKSEIFDDQFSVERPDGSNFTLKIRSTKLEDSAMYFCASSEAVTGGEFGHEQYFGPGTRLTVT.

The table lists this clone with a few counts. The chain couples TRBV7-8 to TRBJ2-1; 11 bases fit TRBD1. V shed 1 base, J shed 7 bases, and the junction held 3 bases outside the gene matches. The CDR3 extends over 15 amino acids. The V gene's germline CDR1 is SGHVS and CDR2 FQNEAQ. The CDR3 sequence: CASSLVGQGANEQFF. The DNA of the CDR3 is TGTGCCAGCAGCTTAGTCGGACAGGGGGCAAATGAGCAGTTCTTC.

The genes are TRBV27 and TRBJ1-1; TRBD1 agrees at 10 bases. From germline, CDR1 is MNHEY and CDR2 SMNVEV (reference sequence). V lost 3 bases to trimming and J lost 3 bases; unmatched junction nucleotides: 4. The CDR3 length is 15 residues. The DNA for the CDR3 is TGTGCCAGCAGTTTTCTGGGGACAGGGGACACTGAAGCTTTCTTT. It codes for CASSFLGTGDTEAFF.

This chain links TRBV14 with TRBJ2-7, with D tentatively TRBD1 (5 bases). Deletions cut 1 base from V and 7 bases from J, with 23 bases between. Germline V gene data show CDR1 as SGHDN and CDR2 as FVKESK. This CDR3 has 17 residues. CDR3 coding DNA: TGTGCCAGCAGCCAAGTCAGCGATTGGGTCCAGGGATGGGAGCAGTACTTC. This gives the protein CASSQVSDWVQGWEQYF.

The J gene is TRBJ2-2, the V gene TRBV18; D gene unclear. V gave up 3 bases and J gave up 1 base, with 12 bases separating them. Germline lookup yields CDR1 KGHSH and CDR2 LQKENI. The length of the CDR3 is 16 residues. CDR3 sequence (DNA): TGTGCCAGCTCACCTTCCGGTCTCTTGAACACCGGGGAGCTGTTTTTT. Its protein is CASSPSGLLNTGELFF.

The rearrangement uses TRBV7-2 and TRBJ1-2; weak D call: TRBD1 (6 bases). Looked up from germline, CDR1 is SGHTA and CDR2 is FQGNSA. The CDR3 loop spans 15 amino acids. V lost 4 bases and J 6 bases, leaving 18 bases between the germline ends. CDR3 nucleotide sequence: TGTGCCAGCAGCTCAGCTACAGGGTTATCGGATGGCTACACCTTC. As protein: CASSSATGLSDGYTF.

V is TRBV19 and J is TRBJ2-7; 8 positions match TRBD2. From germline, CDR1 is LNHDA and CDR2 SQIVND (reference sequence). V gave up 4 bases and J gave up 2 bases; unmatched junction bases: 1. The CDR3 is made up of 13 amino acids. CDR3 bases: TGTGCCAGTAGTAAGGGACTAGCCTACGAGCAGTACTTC. The encoded protein is CASSKGLAYEQYF.

The chain has TRBV5-8 and TRBJ1-5; possibly TRBD1 for D (5 bases). Germline V gene sequence: CDR1 SGHTS, CDR2 YDEGEE. The CDR3 contains 15 residues. The ends were cut back, 2 bases at V and 3 bases at J, with 12 bases in the middle. The CDR3 nucleotides read TGTGCCAGCAGCTTTAAAAGGGGTTTCAATCAGCCCCAGCATTTT. Translation: CASSFKRGFNQPQHF.

CDR3 nucleotides: TGTGCCAGCAGCCCGCGACAGGGTTTCTACGAGCAGTACTTC. It is translated as CASSPRQGFYEQYF. The chain carries TRBV5-4 and TRBJ2-7; 7 bases fit TRBD1. V was clipped by 4 bases and J by 3 bases; unmatched bases: 7. Per germline, CDR1 SGHNT and CDR2 YYREEE (reference sequence). There are 14 residues in the CDR3.

The sample holds a few counts of this clone. The chain has TRBV6-5 and TRBJ2-7; TRBD1 matches at 7 bases. The trim removed 0 bases at V and 3 bases at J, leaving 8 bases unmatched. Germline-derived CDR1 and CDR2 are MNHEY and SVGAGI. This CDR3 has 16 residues. The CDR3 DNA reads TGTGCCAGCAGTTACTCGAATCCCCCAGGGGGCTACGAGCAGTACTTC. Protein sequence: CASSYSNPPGGYEQYF.

The chain is built from TRBV5-6 and TRBJ1-5, with D maybe TRBD1 (6 bases). This CDR3 has 14 residues. The ends were cut back, 4 bases at V and 3 bases at J, with 11 bases in the middle. The V gene's germline CDR1 is SGHDT and CDR2 YYEEEE. DNA of the CDR3: TGTGCCAGCAGCCCAGGACAGTCCAATCAGCCCCAGCATTTT. Encoded protein: CASSPGQSNQPQHF.

The gene calls are TRBV5-6 and TRBJ1-5; no clear D. The CDR3 has 14 amino acids. Germline assignment: CDR1 SGHDT and CDR2 YYEEEE. V lost 2 bases, J lost 7 bases, and 13 bases lay in between. The CDR3: CASSFFNELQPQHF. CDR3 DNA sequence: TGTGCCAGCAGCTTTTTCAACGAGTTACAGCCCCAGCATTTT.